This is a list of T cell receptor beta chains from one sample in a study of T-cell reconstitution after alpha-beta-depleted transplantation in children. A single record per CDR3 protein comes from TCRdb applying MiXCR to the PCR reads. The sample includes around 450,000 distinct CDR3 sequences, about 10% of them seen just once. Sequencing used PBMCs, obtained before TCRalphabeta/CD19-depleted stem cell transplant. The origin of the receptors is a child aged 2 to 10 with inherited bone marrow failure, due to receive a stem cell transplant. CDR3s include the opening cysteine and the closing phenylalanine or tryptophan. Fields, in order: CDR3 protein, CDR3 DNA, V gene, clone size, J gene, D gene. The D gene is left open where the match is weak. Not all rows give a size; the values are once, few, many and, for expanded clones, a class.

CDR3aa: CASSLVGPPEQFF
CDR3nt: TGCGCCAGCAGCTTAGTTGGCCCGCCCGAGCAGTTCTTC
v_gene: TRBV5-1
abundance: many
j_gene: TRBJ2-1
d_gene: NA

CDR3aa: CATSDFGGETQYF
CDR3nt: TGTGCCACCAGTGATTTCGGCGGAGAGACCCAGTACTTC
v_gene: TRBV24-1
abundance: many
j_gene: TRBJ2-5
d_gene: NA

CDR3aa: CSASVAWGSPYEQYF
CDR3nt: TGCAGTGCTAGCGTAGCCTGGGGCAGTCCCTACGAGCAGTACTTC
v_gene: TRBV20-1
abundance: many
j_gene: TRBJ2-7
d_gene: NA

CDR3aa: CASSQDGGPYNEQFF
CDR3nt: TGCGCCAGCAGCCAAGACGGGGGGCCTTACAATGAGCAGTTCTTC
v_gene: TRBV4-3
abundance: many
j_gene: TRBJ2-1
d_gene: NA

CDR3aa: CASSAHPSGAGEQFF
CDR3nt: TGTGCCAGTAGTGCCCACCCAAGCGGGGCCGGTGAGCAGTTCTTC
v_gene: TRBV19
abundance: few
j_gene: TRBJ2-1
d_gene: TRBD2

CDR3aa: CASRGLVGYNEQFF
CDR3nt: TGCGCCAGCAGGGGGCTAGTTGGTTACAATGAGCAGTTCTTC
v_gene: TRBV5-1
abundance: many
j_gene: TRBJ2-1
d_gene: NA

CDR3aa: CASSMIRPGQNTEAFF
CDR3nt: TGTGCCAGTAGTATGATCCGGCCAGGGCAGAACACTGAAGCTTTCTTT
v_gene: TRBV19
abundance: few
j_gene: TRBJ1-1
d_gene: NA

CDR3aa: CASSQVPLGTGAHIQYF
CDR3nt: TGCGCCAGCAGCCAAGTTCCTTTGGGGACGGGCGCCCACATTCAGTACTTC
v_gene: TRBV4-3
abundance: many
j_gene: TRBJ2-4
d_gene: NA

CDR3aa: CAIKSRVSETYEQYF
CDR3nt: TGTGCCATCAAGTCCCGGGTTTCAGAGACCTACGAGCAGTACTTC
v_gene: TRBV10-3
abundance: many
j_gene: TRBJ2-7
d_gene: NA

CDR3aa: CASSVQGASGYTF
CDR3nt: TGTGCCAGCAGTGTTCAGGGGGCGTCTGGCTACACCTTC
v_gene: TRBV6-1
abundance: NA
j_gene: TRBJ1-2
d_gene: TRBD1

CDR3aa: CASRPTNTGELFF
CDR3nt: TGTGCCAGCAGGCCGACTAACACCGGGGAGCTGTTTTTT
v_gene: TRBV6-2/TRBV6-3
abundance: many
j_gene: TRBJ2-2
d_gene: NA

CDR3aa: CAISESREKSYEQYF
CDR3nt: TGTGCCATCAGTGAGTCTCGAGAGAAGTCCTACGAGCAGTACTTC
v_gene: TRBV10-3
abundance: few
j_gene: TRBJ2-7
d_gene: NA

CDR3aa: CATDRDSYEQYF
CDR3nt: TGTGCCACAGACAGGGACAGCTACGAGCAGTACTTC
v_gene: TRBV7-9
abundance: NA
j_gene: TRBJ2-7
d_gene: TRBD1

CDR3aa: CASSLRGQAILNTEAFF
CDR3nt: TGTGCCAGCAGCCTTCGTGGACAGGCAATTCTTAACACTGAAGCTTTCTTT
v_gene: TRBV7-2
abundance: many
j_gene: TRBJ1-1
d_gene: TRBD1

CDR3aa: CASTTLGIGTEAFF
CDR3nt: TGTGCCAGCACAACTCTTGGGATCGGCACTGAAGCTTTCTTT
v_gene: TRBV12-3/TRBV12-4
abundance: NA
j_gene: TRBJ1-1
d_gene: NA

CDR3aa: CASSQDLEFYGYTF
CDR3nt: TGCGCCAGCAGCCAAGATCTCGAGTTTTATGGCTACACCTTC
v_gene: TRBV4-1
abundance: few
j_gene: TRBJ1-2
d_gene: NA

CDR3aa: CASSLYSGSYNEQFF
CDR3nt: TGCGCCAGCAGCTTGTACAGCGGTTCGTACAATGAGCAGTTCTTC
v_gene: TRBV5-1
abundance: many
j_gene: TRBJ2-1
d_gene: NA